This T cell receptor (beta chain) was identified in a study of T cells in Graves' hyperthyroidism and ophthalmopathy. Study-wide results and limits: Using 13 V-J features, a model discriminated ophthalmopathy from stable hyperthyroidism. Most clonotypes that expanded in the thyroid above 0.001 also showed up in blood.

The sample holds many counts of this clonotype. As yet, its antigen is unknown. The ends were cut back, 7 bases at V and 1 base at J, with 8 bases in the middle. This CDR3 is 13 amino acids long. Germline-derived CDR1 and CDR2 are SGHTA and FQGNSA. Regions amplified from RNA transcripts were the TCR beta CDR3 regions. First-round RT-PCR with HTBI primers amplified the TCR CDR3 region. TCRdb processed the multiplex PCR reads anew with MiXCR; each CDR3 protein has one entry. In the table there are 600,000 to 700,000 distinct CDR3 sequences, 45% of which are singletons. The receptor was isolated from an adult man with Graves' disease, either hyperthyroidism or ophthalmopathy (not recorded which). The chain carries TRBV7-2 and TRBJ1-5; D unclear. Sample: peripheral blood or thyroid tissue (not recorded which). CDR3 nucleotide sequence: TGTGCCAGCACCCCGACGAGCAATCAGCCCCAGCATTTT. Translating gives CASTPTSNQPQHF.